The clone carrying this T cell receptor beta chain was observed a few times. Looked up from germline, CDR1 is SEHNR and CDR2 is FQNEAQ (reference sequence). This CDR3 has 14 amino acids. Trimming took 0 bases from V and 14 from J; bases not matched to a gene: 11. The sample is drawn from a study of blood T cells in healthy people across ages. Then a second PCR, running about 6 to 11 cycles, was carried out with a sample-barcoded 5' primer and a J-beta primer mix. TCRdb re-called the 5' RACE reads with MiXCR, one entry per CDR3 protein. This table holds about 1.5 million distinct CDR3 sequences, roughly 43% found once.

This TCR was sampled from a woman in her late teens or twenties in good health. This chain connects TRBV7-9 to TRBJ2-3; TRBD2 matches 7 bases. The sequenced sample was blood. CDR3 coding DNA: TGTGCCAGCAGCTTAGCGAATAGCGGGCTTTTAAGGTATTTT. It yields the protein CASSLANSGLLRYF.